The source of this T cell receptor (beta chain) is a study of shared clonotypes between healthy human individuals. The donor population consisted of healthy HIV-negative adults with no recent acute infections or vaccinations. Each donor was a Caucasian adult residing in Nashville, Tennessee. Splitting of CD4+ cells produced CD45RA+ naive and CD45RA-negative memory subsets. Here immunoSEQ multiplex PCR was the method, and the copy in TCRdb shows in-frame clones only, minus some. The sample shows some 2,000,000 clones, nearly 97% of them seen only once. The germline CDR1 and CDR2 sequences are SGHRS and YFSETQ. The J segment lost 3 bases and the V segment lost 0 bases, leaving 7 bases of the junction unmatched. The CDR3 has 17 residues.

Input material: naive CD4+ T cells sorted from blood. Subset reported: CD45RA+ positively selected. This clonotype was obtained from a man aged 18-30 years in good health. The chain couples TRBV5-1 to TRBJ2-1; 9 bases match TRBD1. CDR3 region: CASSLAPGQGGYNEQFF. The CDR3 DNA follows: TGCGCCAGCAGCTTGGCTCCGGGACAGGGAGGCTACAATGAGCAGTTCTTC.